Only a few counts were recorded for the clone carrying this TCR beta chain. The data were obtained in a study of blood T cells in healthy people across ages. V lost 2 bases and J lost 3, with 14 bases in between. Germline CDR1 and CDR2: MDHEN and SYDVKM. This CDR3 is 16 amino acids long. A J-beta primer mix and a sample-barcoded 5' primer were used in a second PCR of about 7 to 12 cycles. TCRdb fed the 5' RACE reads into MiXCR, producing one record per CDR3 protein. The sample consists of fewer than 600,000 distinct CDR3 sequences, about 28% of them appearing once. The sample was also reused in another study, on T cells of mothers and their children. Turning to that study: Related mother-child pairs shared slightly more overlap than unrelated pairs, but the difference was non-significant.

The sequencing sample was made of blood. J is TRBJ1-3 and V is TRBV28, with D tentatively TRBD1 (5 bases). This sequence was found in a boy aged 2-15 years in good health. The CDR3 reads CASSLLSGRDGNTIYF. In DNA, the CDR3 is TGTGCCAGCAGTTTACTCTCAGGGAGGGATGGAAACACCATATATTTT.